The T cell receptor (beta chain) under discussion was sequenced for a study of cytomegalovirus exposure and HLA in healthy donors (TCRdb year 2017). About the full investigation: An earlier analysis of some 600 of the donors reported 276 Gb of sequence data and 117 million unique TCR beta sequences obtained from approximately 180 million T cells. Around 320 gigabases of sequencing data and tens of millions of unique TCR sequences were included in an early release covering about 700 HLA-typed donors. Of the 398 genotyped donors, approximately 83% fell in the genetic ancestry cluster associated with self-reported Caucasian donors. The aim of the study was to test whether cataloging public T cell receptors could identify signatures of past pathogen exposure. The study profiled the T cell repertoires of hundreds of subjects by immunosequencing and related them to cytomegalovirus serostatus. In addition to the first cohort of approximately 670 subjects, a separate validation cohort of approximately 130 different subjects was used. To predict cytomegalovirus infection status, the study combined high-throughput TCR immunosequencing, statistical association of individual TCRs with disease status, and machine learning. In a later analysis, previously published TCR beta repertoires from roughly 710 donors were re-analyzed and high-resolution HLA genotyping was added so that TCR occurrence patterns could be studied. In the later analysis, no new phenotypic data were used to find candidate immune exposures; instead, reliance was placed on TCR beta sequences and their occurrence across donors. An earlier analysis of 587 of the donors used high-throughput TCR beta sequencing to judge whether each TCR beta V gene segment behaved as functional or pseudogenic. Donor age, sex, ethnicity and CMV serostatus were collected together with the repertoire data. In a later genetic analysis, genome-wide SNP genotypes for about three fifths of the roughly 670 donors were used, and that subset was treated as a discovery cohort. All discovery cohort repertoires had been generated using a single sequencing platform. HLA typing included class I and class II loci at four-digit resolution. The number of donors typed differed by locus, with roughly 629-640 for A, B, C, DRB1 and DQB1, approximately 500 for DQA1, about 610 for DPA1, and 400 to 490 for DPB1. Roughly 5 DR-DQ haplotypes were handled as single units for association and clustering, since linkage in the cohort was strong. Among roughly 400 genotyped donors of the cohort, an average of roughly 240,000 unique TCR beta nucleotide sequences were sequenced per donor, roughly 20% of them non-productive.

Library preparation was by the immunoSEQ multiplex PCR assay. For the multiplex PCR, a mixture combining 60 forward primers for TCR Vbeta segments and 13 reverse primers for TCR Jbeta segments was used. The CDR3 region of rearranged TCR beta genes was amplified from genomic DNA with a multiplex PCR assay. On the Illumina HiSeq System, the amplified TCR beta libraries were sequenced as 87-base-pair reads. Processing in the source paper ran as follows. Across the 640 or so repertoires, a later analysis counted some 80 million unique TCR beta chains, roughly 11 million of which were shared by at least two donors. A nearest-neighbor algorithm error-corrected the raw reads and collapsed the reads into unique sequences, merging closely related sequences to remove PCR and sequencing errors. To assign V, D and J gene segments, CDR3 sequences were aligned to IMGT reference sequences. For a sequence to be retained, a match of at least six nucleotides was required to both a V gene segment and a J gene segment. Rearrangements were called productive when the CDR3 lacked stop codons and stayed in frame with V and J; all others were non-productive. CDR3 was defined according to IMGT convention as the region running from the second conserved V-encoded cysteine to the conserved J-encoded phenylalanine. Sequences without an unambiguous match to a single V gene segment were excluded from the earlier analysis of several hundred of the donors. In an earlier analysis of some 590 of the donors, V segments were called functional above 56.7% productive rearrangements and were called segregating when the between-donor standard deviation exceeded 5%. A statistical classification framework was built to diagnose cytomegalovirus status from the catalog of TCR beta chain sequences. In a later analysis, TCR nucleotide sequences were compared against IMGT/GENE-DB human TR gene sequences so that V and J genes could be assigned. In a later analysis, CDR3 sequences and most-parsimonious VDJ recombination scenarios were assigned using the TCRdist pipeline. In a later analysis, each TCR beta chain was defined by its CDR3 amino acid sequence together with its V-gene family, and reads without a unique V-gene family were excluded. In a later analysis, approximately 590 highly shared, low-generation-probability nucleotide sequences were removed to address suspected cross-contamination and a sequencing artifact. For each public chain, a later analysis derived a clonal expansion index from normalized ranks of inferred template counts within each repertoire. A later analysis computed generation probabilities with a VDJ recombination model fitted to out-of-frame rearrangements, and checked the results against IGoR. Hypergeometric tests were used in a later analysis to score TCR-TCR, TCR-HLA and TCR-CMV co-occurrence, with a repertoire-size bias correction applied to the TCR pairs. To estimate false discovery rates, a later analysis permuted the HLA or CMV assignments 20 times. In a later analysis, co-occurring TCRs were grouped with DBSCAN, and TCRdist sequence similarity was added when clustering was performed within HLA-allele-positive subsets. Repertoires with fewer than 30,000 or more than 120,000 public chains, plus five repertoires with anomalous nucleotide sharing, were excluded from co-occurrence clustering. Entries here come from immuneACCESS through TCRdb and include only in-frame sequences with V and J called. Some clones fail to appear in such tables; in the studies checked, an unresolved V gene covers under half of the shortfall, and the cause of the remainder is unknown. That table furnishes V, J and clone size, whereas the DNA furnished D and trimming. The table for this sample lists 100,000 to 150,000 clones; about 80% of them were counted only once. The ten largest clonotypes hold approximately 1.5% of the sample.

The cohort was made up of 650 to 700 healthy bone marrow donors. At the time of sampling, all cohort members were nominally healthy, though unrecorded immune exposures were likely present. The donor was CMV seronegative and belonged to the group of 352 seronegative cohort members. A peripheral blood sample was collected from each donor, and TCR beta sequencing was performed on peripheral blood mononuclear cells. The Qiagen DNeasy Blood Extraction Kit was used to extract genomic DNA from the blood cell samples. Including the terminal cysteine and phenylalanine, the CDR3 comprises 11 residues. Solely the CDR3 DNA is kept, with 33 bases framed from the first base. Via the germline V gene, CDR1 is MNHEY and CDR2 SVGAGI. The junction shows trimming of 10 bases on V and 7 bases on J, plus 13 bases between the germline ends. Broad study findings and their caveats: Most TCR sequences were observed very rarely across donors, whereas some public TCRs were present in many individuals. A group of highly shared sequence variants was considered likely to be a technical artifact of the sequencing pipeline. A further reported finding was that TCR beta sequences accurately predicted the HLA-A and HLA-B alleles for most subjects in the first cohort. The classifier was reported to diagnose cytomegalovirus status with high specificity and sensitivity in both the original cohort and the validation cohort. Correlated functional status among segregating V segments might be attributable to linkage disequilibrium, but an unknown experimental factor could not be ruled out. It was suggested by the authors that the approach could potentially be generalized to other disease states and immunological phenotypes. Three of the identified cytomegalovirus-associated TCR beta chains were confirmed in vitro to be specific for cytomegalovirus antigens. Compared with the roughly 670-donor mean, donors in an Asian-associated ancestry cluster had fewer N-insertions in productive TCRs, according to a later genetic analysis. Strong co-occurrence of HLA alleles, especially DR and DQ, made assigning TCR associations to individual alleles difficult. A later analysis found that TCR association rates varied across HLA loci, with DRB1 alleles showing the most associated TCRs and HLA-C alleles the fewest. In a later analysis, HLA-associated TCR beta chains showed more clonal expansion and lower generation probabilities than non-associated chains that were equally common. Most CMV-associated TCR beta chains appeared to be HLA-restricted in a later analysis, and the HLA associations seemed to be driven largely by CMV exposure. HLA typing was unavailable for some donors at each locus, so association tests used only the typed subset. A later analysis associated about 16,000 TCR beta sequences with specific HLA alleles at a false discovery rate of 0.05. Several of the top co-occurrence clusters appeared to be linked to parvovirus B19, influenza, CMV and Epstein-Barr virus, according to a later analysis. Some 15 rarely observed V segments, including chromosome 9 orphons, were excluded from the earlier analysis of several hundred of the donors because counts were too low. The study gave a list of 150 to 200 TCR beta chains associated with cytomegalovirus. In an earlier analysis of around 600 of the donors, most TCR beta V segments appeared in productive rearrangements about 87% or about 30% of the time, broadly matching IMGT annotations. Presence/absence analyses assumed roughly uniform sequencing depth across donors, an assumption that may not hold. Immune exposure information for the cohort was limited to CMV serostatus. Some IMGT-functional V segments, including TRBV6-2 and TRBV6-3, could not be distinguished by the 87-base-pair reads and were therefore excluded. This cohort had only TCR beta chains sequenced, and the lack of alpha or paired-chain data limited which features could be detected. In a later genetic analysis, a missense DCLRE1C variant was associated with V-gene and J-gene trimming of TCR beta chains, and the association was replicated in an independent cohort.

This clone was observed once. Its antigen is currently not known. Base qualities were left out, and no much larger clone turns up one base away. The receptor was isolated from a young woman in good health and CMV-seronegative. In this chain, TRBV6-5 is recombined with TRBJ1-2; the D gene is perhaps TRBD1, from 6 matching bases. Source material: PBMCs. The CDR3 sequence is CATQGGSGYTF. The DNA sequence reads TGTGCCACACAAGGGGGTTCTGGCTACACCTTC.